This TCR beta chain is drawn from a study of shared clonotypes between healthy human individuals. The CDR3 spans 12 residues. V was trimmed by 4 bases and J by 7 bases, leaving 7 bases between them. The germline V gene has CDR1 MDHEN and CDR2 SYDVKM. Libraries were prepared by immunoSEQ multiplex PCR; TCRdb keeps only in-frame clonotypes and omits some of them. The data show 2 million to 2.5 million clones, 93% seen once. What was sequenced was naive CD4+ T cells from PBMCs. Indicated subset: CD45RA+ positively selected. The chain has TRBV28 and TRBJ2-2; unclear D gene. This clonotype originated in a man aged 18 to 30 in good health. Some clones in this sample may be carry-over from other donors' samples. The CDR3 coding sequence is TGTGCCAGCAGTTCCGACAACGGGGAGCTGTTTTTT. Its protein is CASSSDNGELFF.